This TCR beta chain originates from a study of cytomegalovirus exposure and HLA in healthy donors. Study results and caveats: Data from an earlier analysis indicated that most TCR beta V segments were productive either about 90% or about 30% of the time.

This clone has just a few counts. What it binds is unknown. CDR3 length equals 14 residues. V was clipped by 2 bases and J by 7 bases; unmatched bases: 6. The germline V gene has CDR1 SGHDT and CDR2 YYEEEE. PCR used 60 Vbeta primers and 13 Jbeta primers. TCRdb keeps only in-frame clones here, not all; method: immunoSEQ multiplex PCR. The table shows about 150,000 clones, with about 77% occurring only once. The chain couples TRBV5-6 to TRBJ2-1; TRBD2 agrees at 7 bases. The sample taken for sequencing was PBMCs. The origin of this receptor is a woman in her thirties or forties in good health and CMV-seronegative. CDR3 coding DNA: TGTGCCAGCAGCTTTTACTCCGGGGGGAATGAGCAGTTCTTC. Translating it yields CASSFYSGGNEQFF.